The entry below gives a single T cell receptor beta chain sequence along with its context. Its cognate antigen has yet to be identified. Base-call qualities are not available, and no considerably larger clone is one nucleotide away. The germline V gene encodes CDR1 SGHRS and CDR2 YFSETQ. The CDR3 starts with the cysteine, ends with the phenylalanine, and has 14 residues. The retained sequence is limited to the CDR3, 42 bases, with the frame set at the first base. The germline ends are 8 bases apart after V is trimmed by 0 bases and J by 2 bases. The record originates from a study of control samples from healthy donors and cancer patients (dated by TCRdb to 2020 to 2022). Library preparation was by the immunoSEQ multiplex PCR assay. The table comes from immuneACCESS by way of TCRdb, which keeps in-frame sequences with V and J called. Part of the clones is missing from these tables; in studies checked, under half for an unresolved V gene and the rest for unknown reasons. The sample profile shows about 170,000 clones; around 90% of them were found once. Clones ranked in the top ten supply around 12% of the sample.

The V and J segments used are TRBV5-1 and TRBJ1-1; the D gene remains uncertain. The material sequenced was blood. This receptor was identified in a man aged 25-45 years in good health. The CDR3 reads CASSLAGRNTEAFF. Here is the DNA: TGCGCCAGCAGCTTGGCCGGTCGAAACACTGAAGCTTTCTTT.